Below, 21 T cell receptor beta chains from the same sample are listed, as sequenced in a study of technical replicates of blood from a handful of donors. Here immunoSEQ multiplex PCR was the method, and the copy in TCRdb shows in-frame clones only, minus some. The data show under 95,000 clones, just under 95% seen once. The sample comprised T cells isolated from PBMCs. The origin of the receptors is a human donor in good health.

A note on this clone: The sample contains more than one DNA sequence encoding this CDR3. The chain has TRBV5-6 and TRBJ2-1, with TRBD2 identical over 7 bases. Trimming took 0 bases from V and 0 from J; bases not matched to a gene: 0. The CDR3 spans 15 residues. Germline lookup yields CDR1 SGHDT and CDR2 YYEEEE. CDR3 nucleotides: TGTGCCAGCAGCTTGGGCGGGAGCTCCTACAATGAGCAGTTCTTC. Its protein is CASSLGGSSYNEQFF. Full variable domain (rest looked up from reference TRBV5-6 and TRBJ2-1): DAGVTQSPTHLIKTRGQQVTLRCSPKSGHDTVSWYQQALGQGPQFIFQYYEEEERQRGNFPDRFSGHQFPNYSSELNVNALLLGDSALYLCASSLGGSSYNEQFFGPGTRLTVL.

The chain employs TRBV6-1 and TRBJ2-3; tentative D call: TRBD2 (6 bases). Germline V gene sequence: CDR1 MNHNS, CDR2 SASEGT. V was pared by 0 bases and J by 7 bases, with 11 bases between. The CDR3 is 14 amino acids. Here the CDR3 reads CASSEAMEGNTQYF. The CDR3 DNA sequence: TGTGCCAGCAGTGAAGCGATGGAGGGAAATACGCAGTATTTT.

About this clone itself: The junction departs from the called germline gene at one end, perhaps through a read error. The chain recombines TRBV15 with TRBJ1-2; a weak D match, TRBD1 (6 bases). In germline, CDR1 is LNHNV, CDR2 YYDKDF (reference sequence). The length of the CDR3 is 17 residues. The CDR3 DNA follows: TGTGCCACCAGCGGAGAGAAGGACAGCTCCATTTTCTATGGCTACACCTTC. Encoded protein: CATSGEKDSSIFYGYTF. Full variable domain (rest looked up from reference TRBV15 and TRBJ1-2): DAMVIQNPRYQVTQFGKPVTLSCSQTLNHNVMYWYQQKSSQAPKLLFHYYDKDFNNEADTPDNFQSRRPNTSFCFLDIRSPGLGDTAMYLCATSGEKDSSIFYGYTFGSGTRLTVV.

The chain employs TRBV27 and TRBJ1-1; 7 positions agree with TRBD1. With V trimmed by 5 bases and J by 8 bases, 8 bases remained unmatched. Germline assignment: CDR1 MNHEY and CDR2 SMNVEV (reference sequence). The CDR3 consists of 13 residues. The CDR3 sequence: CASSPQGLGEAFF. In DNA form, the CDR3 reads TGTGCCAGCAGTCCACAGGGGCTCGGAGAAGCTTTCTTT.

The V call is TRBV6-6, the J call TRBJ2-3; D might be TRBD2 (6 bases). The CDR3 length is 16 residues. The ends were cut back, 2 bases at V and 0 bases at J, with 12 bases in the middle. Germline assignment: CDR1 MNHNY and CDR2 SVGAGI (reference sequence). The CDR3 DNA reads TGTGCCAGCAGTTACACGGCGGGGCGGAGCACAGATACGCAGTATTTT. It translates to CASSYTAGRSTDTQYF.

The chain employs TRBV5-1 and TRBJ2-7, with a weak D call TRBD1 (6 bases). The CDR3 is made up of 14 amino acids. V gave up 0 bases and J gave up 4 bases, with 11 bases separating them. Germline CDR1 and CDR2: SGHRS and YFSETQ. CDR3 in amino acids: CASSLVQGTYEQYF. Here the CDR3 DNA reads TGCGCCAGCAGCTTGGTACAGGGAACGTACGAGCAGTACTTC.

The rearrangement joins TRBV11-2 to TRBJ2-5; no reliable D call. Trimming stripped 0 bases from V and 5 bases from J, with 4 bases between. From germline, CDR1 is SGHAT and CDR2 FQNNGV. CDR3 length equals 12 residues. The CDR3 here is CASSLDRETQYF. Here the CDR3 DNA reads TGTGCCAGCAGCTTAGATCGGGAGACCCAGTACTTC.

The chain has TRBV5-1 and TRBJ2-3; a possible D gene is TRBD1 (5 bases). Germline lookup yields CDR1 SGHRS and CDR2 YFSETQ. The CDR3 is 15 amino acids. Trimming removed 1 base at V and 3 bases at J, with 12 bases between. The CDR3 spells CASSLMGLTTDTQYF. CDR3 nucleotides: TGCGCCAGCAGCTTGATGGGGCTCACGACAGATACGCAGTATTTT.

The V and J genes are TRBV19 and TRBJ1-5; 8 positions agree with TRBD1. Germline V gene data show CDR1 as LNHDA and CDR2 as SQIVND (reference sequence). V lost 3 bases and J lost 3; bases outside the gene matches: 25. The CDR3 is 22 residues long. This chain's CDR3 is CASSISLVVWTGHSENNQPQHF. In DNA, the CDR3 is TGTGCCAGTAGTATTTCGTTGGTAGTCTGGACAGGGCACTCGGAGAACAATCAGCCCCAGCATTTT.

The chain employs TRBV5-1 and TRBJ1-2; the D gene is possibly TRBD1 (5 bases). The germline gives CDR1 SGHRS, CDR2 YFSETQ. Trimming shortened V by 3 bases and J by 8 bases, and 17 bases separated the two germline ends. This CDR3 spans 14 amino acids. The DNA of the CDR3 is TGCGCCAGCAGCTCAGGAGTAACAGGAACGGGCTACACCTTC. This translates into CASSSGVTGTGYTF.

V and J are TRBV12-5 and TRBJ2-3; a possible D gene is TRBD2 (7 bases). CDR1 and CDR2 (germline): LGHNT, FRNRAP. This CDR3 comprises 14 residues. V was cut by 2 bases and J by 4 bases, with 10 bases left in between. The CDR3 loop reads CASGLPGGADTQYF. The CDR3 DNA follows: TGTGCTAGTGGTTTGCCGGGGGGCGCAGATACGCAGTATTTT.

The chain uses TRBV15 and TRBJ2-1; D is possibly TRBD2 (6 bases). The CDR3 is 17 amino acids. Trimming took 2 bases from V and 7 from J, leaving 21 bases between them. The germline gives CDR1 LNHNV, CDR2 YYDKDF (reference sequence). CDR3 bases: TGTGCCACCAGCAGATCTTACGGAGGGACCCCTCTAAATGAGCAGTTCTTC. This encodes CATSRSYGGTPLNEQFF.

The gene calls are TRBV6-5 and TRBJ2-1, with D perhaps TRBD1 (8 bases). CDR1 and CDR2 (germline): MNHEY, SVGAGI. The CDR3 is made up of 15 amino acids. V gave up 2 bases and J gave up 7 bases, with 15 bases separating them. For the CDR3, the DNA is TGTGCCAGCAGTTACAGAACACAGGGGGGGAATGAGCAGTTCTTC. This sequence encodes CASSYRTQGGNEQFF.

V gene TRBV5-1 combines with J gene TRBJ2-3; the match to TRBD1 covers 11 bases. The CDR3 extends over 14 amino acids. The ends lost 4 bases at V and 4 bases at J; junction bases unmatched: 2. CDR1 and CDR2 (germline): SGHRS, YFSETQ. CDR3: CASSRDRGSDTQYF. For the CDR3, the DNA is TGCGCCAGCAGCCGGGACAGGGGGTCAGATACGCAGTATTTT.

CDR3 in DNA: TGTGCCAGTAGTATAGCCCCGGGACAGGGAGATGGCTACACCTTC. Protein product: CASSIAPGQGDGYTF. This chain links TRBV19 with TRBJ1-2, with 9 bases that match TRBD1. CDR3 length: 15 amino acids. J was trimmed by 6 bases and V by 1 base; bases with no gene match: 6. The V gene's germline CDR1 is LNHDA and CDR2 SQIVND (reference sequence).

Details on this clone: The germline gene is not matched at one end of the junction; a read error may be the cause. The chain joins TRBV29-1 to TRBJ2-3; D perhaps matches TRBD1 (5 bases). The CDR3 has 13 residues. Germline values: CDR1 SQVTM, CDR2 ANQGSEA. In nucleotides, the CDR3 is TGCAGCTTAAGTCCGGACGTCACAGGTACGCAGTATTTT. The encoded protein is CSLSPDVTGTQYF.

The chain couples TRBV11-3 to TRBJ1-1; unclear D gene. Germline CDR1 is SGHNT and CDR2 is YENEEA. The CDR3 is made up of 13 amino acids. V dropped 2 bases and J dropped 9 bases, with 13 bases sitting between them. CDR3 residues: CASSLNFGEKAFF. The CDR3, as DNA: TGTGCCAGCAGCTTAAATTTTGGGGAGAAAGCTTTCTTT.

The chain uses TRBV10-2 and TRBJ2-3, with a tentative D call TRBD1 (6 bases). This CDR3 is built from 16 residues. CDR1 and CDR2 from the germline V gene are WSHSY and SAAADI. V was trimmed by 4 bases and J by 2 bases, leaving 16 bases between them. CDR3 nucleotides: TGCGCCAGCAGTGCCGGGACAATTACTGCCACAGATACGCAGTATTTT. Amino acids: CASSAGTITATDTQYF.

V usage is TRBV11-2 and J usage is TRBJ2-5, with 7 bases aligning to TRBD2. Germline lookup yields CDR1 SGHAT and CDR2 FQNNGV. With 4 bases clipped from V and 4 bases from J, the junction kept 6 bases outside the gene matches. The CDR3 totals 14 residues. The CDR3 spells CASSSGLGGETQYF. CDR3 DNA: TGTGCCAGCAGCTCCGGACTAGGTGGAGAGACCCAGTACTTC. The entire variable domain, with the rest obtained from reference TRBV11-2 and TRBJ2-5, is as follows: EAGVAQSPRYKIIEKRQSVAFWCNPISGHATLYWYQQILGQGPKLLIQFQNNGVVDDSQLPKDRFSAERLKGVDSTLKIQPAKLEDSAVYLCASSSGLGGETQYFGPGTRLLVL.

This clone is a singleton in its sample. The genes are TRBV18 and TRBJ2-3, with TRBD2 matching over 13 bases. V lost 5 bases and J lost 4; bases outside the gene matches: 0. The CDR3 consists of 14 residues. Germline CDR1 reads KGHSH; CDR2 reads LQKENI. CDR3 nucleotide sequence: TGTGCCAGCTCAGGACTAGCGGGAGCAGATACGCAGTATTTT. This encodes CASSGLAGADTQYF.

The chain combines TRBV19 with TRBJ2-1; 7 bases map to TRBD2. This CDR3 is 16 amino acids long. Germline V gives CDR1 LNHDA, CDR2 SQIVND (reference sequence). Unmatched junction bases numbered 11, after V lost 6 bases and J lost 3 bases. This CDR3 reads CASRIGEGLNYNEQFF. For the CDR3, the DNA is TGTGCCAGTAGAATCGGGGAGGGATTAAACTACAATGAGCAGTTCTTC.